This is a list of T cell receptor beta chains from one sample in a study of T cells after posttransplantation cyclophosphamide. Profiling relied on immunoSEQ multiplex PCR, and the TCRdb table lists in-frame clones only, not all of them. Of about 12,000 clones listed, around 90% are singletons. Material: PBMCs, obtained after allogeneic stem cell transplant with posttransplant cyclophosphamide. The source is a female patient younger than 45 who received an allogeneic stem cell transplant from an unrelated donor, was CMV-positive, and had no GVHD. The graft donor may account for some of the T cells. The CDR3 runs from the conserved cysteine through the conserved F or W. The order of the fields is J gene, V gene, clone size, D gene, CDR3 protein, CDR3 DNA. A D gene is named only where the DNA matches it firmly. Clone sizes are given selectively: once, few, many, or a class where the clone is expanded.

j_call: TRBJ2-4; v_call: TRBV11-2; clone_size: .; d_call: TRBD2; cdr3_aa: CASSLKREGLNIQYF; cdr3_nt: TGTGCCAGCAGCTTGAAGCGGGAGGGCCTGAACATTCAGTACTTC
j_call: TRBJ2-4; v_call: TRBV6-1; clone_size: .; d_call: TRBD1; cdr3_aa: CASRRTGEGTQYF; cdr3_nt: TGTGCCAGCAGGCGGACAGGGGAAGGCACTCAGTACTTC
j_call: TRBJ2-1; v_call: TRBV5-1; clone_size: .; d_call: .; cdr3_aa: CASSLVPGVEQFF; cdr3_nt: TGCGCCAGCAGCTTGGTTCCCGGAGTTGAGCAGTTCTTC
j_call: TRBJ1-1; v_call: TRBV6-5; clone_size: .; d_call: .; cdr3_aa: CASSRTGPLNTEAFF; cdr3_nt: TGTGCCAGCAGCCGCACAGGGCCTCTGAACACTGAAGCTTTCTTT
j_call: TRBJ2-7; v_call: TRBV18; clone_size: .; d_call: .; cdr3_aa: CASSPEGGEQYF; cdr3_nt: TGTGCCAGCTCACCCGAGGGAGGTGAGCAGTACTTC
j_call: TRBJ1-1; v_call: TRBV28; clone_size: .; d_call: .; cdr3_aa: CASSLGQLNTEAFF; cdr3_nt: TGTGCCAGCAGTTTGGGACAATTGAACACTGAAGCTTTCTTT
j_call: TRBJ2-1; v_call: TRBV10-2; clone_size: .; d_call: TRBD2; cdr3_aa: CASSRPLTAVAGVGYNEQFF; cdr3_nt: TGCGCCAGCAGTCGGCCTTTGACAGCGGTAGCGGGAGTGGGGTACAATGAGCAGTTCTTC
j_call: TRBJ2-3; v_call: TRBV7-6; clone_size: .; d_call: TRBD2; cdr3_aa: CASSSPMTSGTQYF; cdr3_nt: TGTGCCAGCAGCTCCCCAATGACTAGCGGGACGCAGTATTTT
j_call: TRBJ2-7; v_call: TRBV27; clone_size: .; d_call: TRBD2; cdr3_aa: CATAGTSWGEQYF; cdr3_nt: TGTGCCACCGCCGGGACTAGCTGGGGCGAGCAGTACTTC
j_call: TRBJ1-2; v_call: TRBV19; clone_size: .; d_call: TRBD1; cdr3_aa: CASSTRGRSDGYTF; cdr3_nt: TGTGCCAGTAGTACCAGGGGGCGGTCGGATGGCTACACCTTC
j_call: TRBJ2-1; v_call: TRBV7-6; clone_size: .; d_call: .; cdr3_aa: CASSSGTEYNEQFF; cdr3_nt: TGTGCCAGCAGCTCGGGGACTGAGTACAATGAGCAGTTCTTC
j_call: TRBJ2-5; v_call: TRBV4-1; clone_size: once; d_call: .; cdr3_aa: CASSQAGETQYF; cdr3_nt: TGCGCCAGCAGCCAAGCAGGGGAGACCCAGTACTTC
j_call: TRBJ2-5; v_call: TRBV18; clone_size: .; d_call: TRBD2; cdr3_aa: CASSPLAGRETQYF; cdr3_nt: TGTGCCAGCTCACCACTAGCGGGGCGGGAGACCCAGTACTTC
j_call: TRBJ2-5; v_call: TRBV9; clone_size: .; d_call: .; cdr3_aa: CASSPRSKPVQETQYF; cdr3_nt: TGTGCCAGCAGCCCCCGTTCGAAGCCGGTCCAAGAGACCCAGTACTTC
j_call: TRBJ1-5; v_call: TRBV19; clone_size: .; d_call: .; cdr3_aa: CASSISKRRGNQPQHF; cdr3_nt: TGTGCCAGTAGTATATCGAAAAGGAGAGGCAATCAGCCCCAGCATTTT
j_call: TRBJ2-7; v_call: TRBV9; clone_size: .; d_call: TRBD1; cdr3_aa: CASSLTTGDGEQYF; cdr3_nt: TGTGCCAGCAGCCTAACTACAGGGGACGGCGAGCAGTACTTC
j_call: TRBJ2-7; v_call: TRBV5-1; clone_size: .; d_call: TRBD2; cdr3_aa: CASSPGLAGDSYEQYF; cdr3_nt: TGCGCCAGCAGCCCGGGTCTAGCGGGAGACTCCTACGAGCAGTACTTC
j_call: TRBJ2-1; v_call: TRBV5-1; clone_size: once; d_call: .; cdr3_aa: CASSLRVGGNEQFF; cdr3_nt: TGCGCCAGCAGCTTGAGGGTGGGGGGAAATGAGCAGTTCTTC
j_call: TRBJ2-3; v_call: TRBV5-1; clone_size: .; d_call: TRBD1; cdr3_aa: CASSLGPGTGYTDTQYF; cdr3_nt: TGCGCCAGCAGCTTGGGGCCCGGGACAGGCTACACAGATACGCAGTATTTT
j_call: TRBJ2-7; v_call: TRBV4-1; clone_size: once; d_call: TRBD2; cdr3_aa: CASSHGTSGYEQYF; cdr3_nt: TGCGCCAGCAGCCATGGGACTAGCGGCTACGAGCAGTACTTC
j_call: TRBJ2-7; v_call: TRBV7-6; clone_size: once; d_call: .; cdr3_aa: CASTLAAPYEQYF; cdr3_nt: TGTGCCAGCACTTTAGCGGCTCCCTACGAGCAGTACTTC
j_call: TRBJ2-7; v_call: TRBV28; clone_size: .; d_call: TRBD2; cdr3_aa: CASSQTEGGRYEQYF; cdr3_nt: TGTGCCAGCAGTCAAACGGAGGGCGGGAGGTACGAGCAGTACTTC
j_call: TRBJ1-3; v_call: TRBV27; clone_size: .; d_call: .; cdr3_aa: CASLSGNTIYF; cdr3_nt: TGTGCCAGTCTCTCTGGAAACACCATATATTTT
j_call: TRBJ1-5; v_call: TRBV9; clone_size: .; d_call: .; cdr3_aa: CASSPRWGLGQPQHF; cdr3_nt: TGTGCCAGCAGCCCAAGGTGGGGGCTTGGGCAGCCCCAGCATTTT
j_call: TRBJ1-4; v_call: TRBV7-9; clone_size: .; d_call: .; cdr3_aa: CASSLWASPLREKLFF; cdr3_nt: TGTGCCAGCAGCTTATGGGCCAGCCCCCTACGTGAAAAACTGTTTTTT
j_call: TRBJ2-7; v_call: TRBV10-3; clone_size: few; d_call: .; cdr3_aa: CATGTSHSYEQYF; cdr3_nt: TGTGCCACCGGGACATCCCACTCCTACGAGCAGTACTTC
j_call: TRBJ2-3; v_call: TRBV6-6; clone_size: .; d_call: TRBD2; cdr3_aa: CASSKAGATTDTQYF; cdr3_nt: TGTGCCAGCAGTAAAGCGGGAGCAACCACAGATACGCAGTATTTT
j_call: TRBJ1-4; v_call: TRBV6-5; clone_size: .; d_call: .; cdr3_aa: CASRPTATYNEKLFF; cdr3_nt: TGTGCCAGCCGCCCGACAGCGACCTATAATGAAAAACTGTTTTTT
j_call: TRBJ2-5; v_call: TRBV12-5; clone_size: .; d_call: .; cdr3_aa: CASGGAGETQYF; cdr3_nt: TGTGCTAGTGGGGGCGCGGGGGAGACCCAGTACTTC
j_call: TRBJ2-7; v_call: TRBV6-1; clone_size: .; d_call: TRBD2; cdr3_aa: CASSETSGSFYEQYF; cdr3_nt: TGTGCCAGCAGTGAGACTAGCGGGAGTTTCTACGAGCAGTACTTC
j_call: TRBJ1-3; v_call: TRBV18; clone_size: .; d_call: .; cdr3_aa: CASSPTGTTLSSGNTIYF; cdr3_nt: TGTGCCAGCTCACCCACGGGGACAACTCTATCCTCTGGAAACACCATATATTTT
j_call: TRBJ2-3; v_call: TRBV6-1; clone_size: .; d_call: .; cdr3_aa: CASSLPTGGDTQYF; cdr3_nt: TGTGCCAGCAGTTTACCGACAGGCGGAGATACGCAGTATTTT
j_call: TRBJ1-5; v_call: TRBV5-4; clone_size: .; d_call: .; cdr3_aa: CASSKKRGLQPQHF; cdr3_nt: TGTGCCAGCAGTAAGAAACGGGGACTTCAGCCCCAGCATTTT
j_call: TRBJ2-4; v_call: TRBV30; clone_size: .; d_call: .; cdr3_aa: CAWSVWAGAKNIQYF; cdr3_nt: TGTGCCTGGAGTGTATGGGCAGGAGCCAAAAACATTCAGTACTTC
j_call: TRBJ1-5; v_call: TRBV27; clone_size: .; d_call: TRBD1; cdr3_aa: CASSPGQGRGVSNQPQHF; cdr3_nt: TGTGCCAGCAGTCCTGGACAGGGAAGGGGAGTGAGCAATCAGCCCCAGCATTTT
j_call: TRBJ2-1; v_call: TRBV11-2; clone_size: .; d_call: TRBD1; cdr3_aa: CASSSRGQGALNEQFF; cdr3_nt: TGTGCCAGCAGCAGCCGGGGACAGGGGGCGCTCAATGAGCAGTTCTTC
j_call: TRBJ1-1; v_call: TRBV6-6; clone_size: .; d_call: .; cdr3_aa: CASSRTANVVNTEAFF; cdr3_nt: TGTGCCAGCAGTAGGACAGCAAATGTTGTGAACACTGAAGCTTTCTTT
j_call: TRBJ2-2; v_call: TRBV11-2; clone_size: .; d_call: TRBD1; cdr3_aa: CASRSTGGNTGELFF; cdr3_nt: TGTGCCAGCAGATCGACAGGGGGGAACACCGGGGAGCTGTTTTTT
j_call: TRBJ2-5; v_call: TRBV14; clone_size: .; d_call: TRBD1; cdr3_aa: CASSHRGPGYQETQYF; cdr3_nt: TGTGCCAGCAGCCACAGGGGGCCCGGGTACCAAGAGACCCAGTACTTC
j_call: TRBJ2-1; v_call: TRBV11-2; clone_size: few; d_call: TRBD2; cdr3_aa: CASSFLSGNHNEQFF; cdr3_nt: TGTGCCAGCAGCTTTCTTAGCGGGAACCACAATGAGCAGTTCTTC
j_call: TRBJ2-5; v_call: TRBV19; clone_size: .; d_call: TRBD1; cdr3_aa: CASSPRTGGVETQYF; cdr3_nt: TGTGCCAGTAGTCCTCGGACAGGGGGCGTGGAGACCCAGTACTTC
j_call: TRBJ1-2; v_call: TRBV30; clone_size: .; d_call: .; cdr3_aa: CAWSVYANYGYTF; cdr3_nt: TGTGCCTGGAGTGTATATGCTAACTATGGCTACACCTTC